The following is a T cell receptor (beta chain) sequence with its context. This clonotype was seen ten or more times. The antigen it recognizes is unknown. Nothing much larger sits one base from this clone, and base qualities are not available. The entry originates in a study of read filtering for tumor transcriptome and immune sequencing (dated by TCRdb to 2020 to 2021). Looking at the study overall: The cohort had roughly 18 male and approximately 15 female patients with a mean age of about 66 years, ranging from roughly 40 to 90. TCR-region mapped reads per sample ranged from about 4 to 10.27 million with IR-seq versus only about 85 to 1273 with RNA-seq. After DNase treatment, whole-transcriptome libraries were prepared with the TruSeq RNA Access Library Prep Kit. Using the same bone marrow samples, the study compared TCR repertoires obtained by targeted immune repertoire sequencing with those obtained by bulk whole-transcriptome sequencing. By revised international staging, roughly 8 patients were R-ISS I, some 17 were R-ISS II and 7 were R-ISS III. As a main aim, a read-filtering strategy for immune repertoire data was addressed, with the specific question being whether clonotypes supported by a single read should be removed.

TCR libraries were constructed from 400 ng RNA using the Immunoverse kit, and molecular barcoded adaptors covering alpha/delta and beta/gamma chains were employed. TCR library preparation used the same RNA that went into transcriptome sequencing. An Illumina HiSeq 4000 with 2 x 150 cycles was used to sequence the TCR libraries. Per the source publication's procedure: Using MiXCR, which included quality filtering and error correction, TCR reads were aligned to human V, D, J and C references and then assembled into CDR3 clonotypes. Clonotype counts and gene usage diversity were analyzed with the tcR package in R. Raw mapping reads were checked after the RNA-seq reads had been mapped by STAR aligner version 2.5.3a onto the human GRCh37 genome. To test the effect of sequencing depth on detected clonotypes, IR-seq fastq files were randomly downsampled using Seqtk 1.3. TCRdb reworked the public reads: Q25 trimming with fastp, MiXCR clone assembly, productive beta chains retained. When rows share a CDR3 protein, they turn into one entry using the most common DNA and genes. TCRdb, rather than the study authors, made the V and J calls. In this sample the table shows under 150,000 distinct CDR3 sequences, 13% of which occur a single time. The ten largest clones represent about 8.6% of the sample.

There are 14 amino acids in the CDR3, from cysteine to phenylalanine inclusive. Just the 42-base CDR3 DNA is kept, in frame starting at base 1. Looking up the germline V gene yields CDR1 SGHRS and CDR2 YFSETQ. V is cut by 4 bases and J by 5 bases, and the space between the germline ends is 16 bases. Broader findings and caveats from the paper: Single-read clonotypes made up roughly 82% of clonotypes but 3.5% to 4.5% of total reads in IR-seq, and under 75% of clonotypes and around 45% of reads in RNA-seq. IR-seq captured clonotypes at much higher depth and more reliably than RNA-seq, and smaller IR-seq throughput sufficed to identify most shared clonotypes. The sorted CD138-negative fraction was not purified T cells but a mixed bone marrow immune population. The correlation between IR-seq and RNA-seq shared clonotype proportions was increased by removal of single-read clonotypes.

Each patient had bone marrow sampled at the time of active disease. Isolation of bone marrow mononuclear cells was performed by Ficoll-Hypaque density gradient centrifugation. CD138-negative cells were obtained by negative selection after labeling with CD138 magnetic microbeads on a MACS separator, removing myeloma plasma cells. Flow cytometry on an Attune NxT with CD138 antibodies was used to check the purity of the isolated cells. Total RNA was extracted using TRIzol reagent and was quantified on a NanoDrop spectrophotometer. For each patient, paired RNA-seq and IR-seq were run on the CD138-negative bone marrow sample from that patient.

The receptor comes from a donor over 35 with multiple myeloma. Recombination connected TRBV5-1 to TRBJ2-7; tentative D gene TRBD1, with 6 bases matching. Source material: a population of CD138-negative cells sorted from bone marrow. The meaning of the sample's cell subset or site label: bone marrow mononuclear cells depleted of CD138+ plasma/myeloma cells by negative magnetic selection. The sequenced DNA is TGCGCCAGCAGCCACCGTTACAGGGACAACGAGCAGTACTTC. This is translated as CASSHRYRDNEQYF.